This T cell receptor beta chain was sequenced in a study of regulatory T cells in long-lasting Graves disease. The overall study: Antithyroid drug exposure in newly diagnosed Graves' patients had lasted under 3 months.

This sample's time point: newly diagnosed GD, antithyroid drugs for less than 3 months. From PBMCs, RNA was extracted and then used to make the TCR library. Germline CDR1 is SGHAT and CDR2 is FQNNGV. Trimming took 1 base from V and 3 from J, leaving 4 bases between them. The CDR3 runs 13 residues. Study-level findings and limits: Patients whose Graves' disease persisted exhibited lower TCR diversity than those newly diagnosed. Persistent disease preferred TRBV28, TRBJ1-2 and TRBJ2-5.

CDR3-region Arm-PCR and iRepertoire HTBI primers produced the TCR beta libraries. TCRdb used MiXCR to reprocess the multiplex PCR reads, holding one entry per CDR3 protein. The data contain hundreds of thousands of distinct CDR3 sequences, about 16% of them singletons. This clonotype has at least ten counts. Its antigen remains unknown. The sample was also linked to a second study, of T cells in Graves' hyperthyroidism and ophthalmopathy. That source adds: TCR CDR3 underwent first-round RT-PCR with the HTBI primer set.

The source of this sequence is a man between 18 and 35 years old with Graves disease. The sample was peripheral blood mononuclear cells (PBMCs), taken at new diagnosis, from a patient treated with antithyroid drugs. This chain links TRBV11-2 with TRBJ1-5; D ambiguous. CDR3 protein: CASSLVFNQPQHF. CDR3 nucleotide sequence: TGTGCCAGCAGCTTAGTATTCAATCAGCCCCAGCATTTT.